The entry below gives a single T cell receptor beta chain sequence along with its context. Antigen unknown. TCRdb reprocessed the 5' RACE reads; each CDR3 protein has one entry and no DNA is given. The table lists a few hundred thousand distinct CDR3 sequences. CDR3 length: 15 amino acids. Per the germline V gene, CDR1 is MNHEY and CDR2 is SMNVEV (reference sequence). The sample comes from a study of T cells expressing NK-cell markers. Study details: Obtained from sorted CD3+CD56+NKG2C+, CD3+CD56+NKG2C- and CD3+CD56-NKG2C+ T cells were the TCR beta repertoires.

Findings of the study overall: The dominant NKG2C+ clonotypes represented about 1.0-7.5% of CD8+ T cells in several donors.

The chain has TRBV27 and TRBJ2-1. This clonotype was obtained from a man aged 18 to 35 in good health. The sequenced sample was blood T cells: a sorted CD56 or NKG2C T cell subset, CD4+ or CD8+ T cells, or bulk PBMC T cells (not recorded which). The CDR3 sequence: CASSLFTETYNEQFF.